In its sample, the clone carrying this T cell receptor (beta chain) was seen once. Its cognate antigen is unknown. PCR involved 60 Vbeta and 13 Jbeta primers. Assay: immunoSEQ multiplex PCR; the TCRdb copy retains only in-frame clones and omits some. This table has around 130,000 clones, roughly 79% appearing once. This CDR3 is 15 amino acids long. Germline V gene lookup returns CDR1 LNHDA and CDR2 SQIVND (reference sequence). With 4 bases clipped from V and 4 bases from J, the junction kept 9 bases outside the gene matches. The data derive from a study of cytomegalovirus exposure and HLA in healthy donors. Across the whole study: As released early, the data held some 85 million unique TCRs from HLA-typed donors.

Notes on the study in general: An observed cluster of highly shared sequence variants was recorded as a likely sequencing artifact. Analysis performed later found 16,951 TCR beta sequences associated with HLA alleles at 0.05 false discovery rate.

Sequencing was done on a sample of PBMCs. This chain uses TRBV19 with TRBJ1-2; 7 bases match TRBD1. The sequence was obtained from a woman aged 18-29 years in good health and CMV-seronegative. In DNA form, the CDR3 reads TGTGCCAGTAGTACAACCGGGACAGTCGTCTATGGCTACACCTTC. As protein: CASSTTGTVVYGYTF.